Described below is a single T cell receptor beta chain sequence and its context. CDR3 size: 18 residues. The V end was cut by 0 bases, the J end by 2 bases, with 17 bases between. CDR1 is PRHDT and CDR2 is FYEKMQ in the germline V gene (reference sequence). Sequencing was performed with immunoSEQ multiplex PCR; in TCRdb, only in-frame clones are kept and a portion is missing. This sample has over 150,000 clones, with approximately 84% found just once. This specimen belongs to a study of blood T cell repertoires in COVID-19. The sequencing sample was made of PBMCs or T cells enriched from blood (not recorded which). The genes are TRBV13 and TRBJ1-3, with D possibly matching TRBD1 (5 bases). The sequence was collected from a woman in her 50s who had recovered from COVID-19. The CDR3: CASSLGGGAGPPGNTIYF. In DNA, the CDR3 is TGTGCCAGCAGCTTAGGGGGTGGGGCAGGCCCTCCTGGAAACACCATATATTTT. The entire variable domain, with the rest obtained from reference TRBV13 and TRBJ1-3, is as follows: AAGVIQSPRHLIKEKRETATLKCYPIPRHDTVYWYQQGPGQDPQFLISFYEKMQSDKGSIPDRFSAQQFSDYHSELNMSSLELGDSALYFCASSLGGGAGPPGNTIYFGEGSWLTVV.